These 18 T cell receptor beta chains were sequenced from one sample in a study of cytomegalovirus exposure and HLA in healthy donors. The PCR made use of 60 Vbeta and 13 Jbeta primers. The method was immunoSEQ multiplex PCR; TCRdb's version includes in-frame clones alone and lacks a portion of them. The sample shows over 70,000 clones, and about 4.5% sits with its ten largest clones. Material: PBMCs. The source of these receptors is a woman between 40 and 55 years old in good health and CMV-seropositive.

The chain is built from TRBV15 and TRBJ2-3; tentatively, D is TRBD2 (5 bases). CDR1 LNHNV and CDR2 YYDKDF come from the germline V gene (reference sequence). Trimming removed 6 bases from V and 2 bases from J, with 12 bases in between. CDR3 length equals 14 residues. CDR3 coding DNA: TGTGCCACCAGGGAAGCGGTACTCACAGATACGCAGTATTTT. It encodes CATREAVLTDTQYF.

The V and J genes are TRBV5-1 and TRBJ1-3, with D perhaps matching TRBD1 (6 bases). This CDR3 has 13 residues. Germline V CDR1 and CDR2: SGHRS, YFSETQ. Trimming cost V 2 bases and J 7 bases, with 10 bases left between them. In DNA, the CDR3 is TGCGCCAGCAGCTTCGATCAGGGGAACACCATATATTTT. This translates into CASSFDQGNTIYF.

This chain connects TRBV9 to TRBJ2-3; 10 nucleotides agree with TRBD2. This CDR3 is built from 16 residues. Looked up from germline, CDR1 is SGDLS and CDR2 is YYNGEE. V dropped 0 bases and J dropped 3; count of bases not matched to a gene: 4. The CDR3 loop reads CASSVGGSGRTDTQYF. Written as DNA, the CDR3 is TGTGCCAGCAGCGTAGGGGGTAGCGGGAGGACAGATACGCAGTATTTT.

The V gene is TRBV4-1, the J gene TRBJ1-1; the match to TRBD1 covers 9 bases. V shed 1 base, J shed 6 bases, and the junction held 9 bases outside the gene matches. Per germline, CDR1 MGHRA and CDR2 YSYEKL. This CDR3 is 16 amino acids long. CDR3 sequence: CASSQAMGTGSSEAFF. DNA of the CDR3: TGCGCCAGCAGCCAAGCTATGGGGACAGGGTCTTCTGAAGCTTTCTTT.

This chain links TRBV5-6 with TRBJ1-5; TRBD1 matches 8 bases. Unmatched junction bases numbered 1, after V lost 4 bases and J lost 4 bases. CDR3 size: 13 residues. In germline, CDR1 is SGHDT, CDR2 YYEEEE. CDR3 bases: TGTGCCAGCAGCCGGACAGGGAATCAGCCCCAGCATTTT. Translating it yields CASSRTGNQPQHF.

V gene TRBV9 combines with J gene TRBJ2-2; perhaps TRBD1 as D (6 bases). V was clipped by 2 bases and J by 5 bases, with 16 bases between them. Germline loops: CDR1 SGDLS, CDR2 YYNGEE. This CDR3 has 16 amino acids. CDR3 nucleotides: TGTGCCAGCAGCGTCAGACAACAGGGAGTGACCGGGGAGCTGTTTTTT. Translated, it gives CASSVRQQGVTGELFF.

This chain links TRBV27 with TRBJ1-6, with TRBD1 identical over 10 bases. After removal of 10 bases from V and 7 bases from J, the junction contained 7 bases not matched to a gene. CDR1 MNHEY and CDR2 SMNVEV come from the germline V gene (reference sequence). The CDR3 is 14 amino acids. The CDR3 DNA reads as TGTGCCACCTCAGGGGGACAGGGGAATTCACCCCTCCACTTT. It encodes CATSGGQGNSPLHF.

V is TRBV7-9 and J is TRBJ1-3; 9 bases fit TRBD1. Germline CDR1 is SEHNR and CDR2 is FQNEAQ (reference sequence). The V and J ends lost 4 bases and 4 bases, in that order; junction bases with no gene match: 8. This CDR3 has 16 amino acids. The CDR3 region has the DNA TGTGCCAGCAGCTCATGGACAGGGGTCGGGGGAAACACCATATATTTT. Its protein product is CASSSWTGVGGNTIYF.

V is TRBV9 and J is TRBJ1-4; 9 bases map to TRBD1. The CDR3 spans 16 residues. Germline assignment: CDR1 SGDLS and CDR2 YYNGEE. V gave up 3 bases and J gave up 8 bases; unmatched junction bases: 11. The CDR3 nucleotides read TGTGCCAGCAGCGCGGGGCTAACAGGGGGCGGCGAAAAACTGTTTTTT. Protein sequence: CASSAGLTGGGEKLFF. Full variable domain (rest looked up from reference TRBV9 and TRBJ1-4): DSGVTQTPKHLITATGQRVTLRCSPRSGDLSVYWYQQSLDQGLQFLIQYYNGEERAKGNILERFSAQQFPDLHSELNLSSLELGDSALYFCASSAGLTGGGEKLFFGSGTQLSVL.

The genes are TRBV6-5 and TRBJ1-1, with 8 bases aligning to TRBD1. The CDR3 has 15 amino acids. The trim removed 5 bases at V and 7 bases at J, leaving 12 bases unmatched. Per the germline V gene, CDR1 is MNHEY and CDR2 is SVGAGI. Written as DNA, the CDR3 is TGTGCCAGCAGTAACGACAGGGGTGGTTGGGATGAAGCTTTCTTT. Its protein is CASSNDRGGWDEAFF.

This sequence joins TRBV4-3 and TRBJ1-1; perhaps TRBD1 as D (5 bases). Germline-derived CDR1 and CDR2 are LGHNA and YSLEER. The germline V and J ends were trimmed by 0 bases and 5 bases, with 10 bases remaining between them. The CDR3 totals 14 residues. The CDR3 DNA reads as TGCGCCAGCAGCCAAGATATCGGGGGTACTGAAGCTTTCTTT. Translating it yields CASSQDIGGTEAFF.

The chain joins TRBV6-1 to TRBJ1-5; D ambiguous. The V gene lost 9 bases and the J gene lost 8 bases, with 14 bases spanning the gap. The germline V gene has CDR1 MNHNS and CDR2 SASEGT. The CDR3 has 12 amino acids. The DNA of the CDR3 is TGTGCCAGTAACACCGATCTGAAGCCCCAGCATTTT. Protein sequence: CASNTDLKPQHF.

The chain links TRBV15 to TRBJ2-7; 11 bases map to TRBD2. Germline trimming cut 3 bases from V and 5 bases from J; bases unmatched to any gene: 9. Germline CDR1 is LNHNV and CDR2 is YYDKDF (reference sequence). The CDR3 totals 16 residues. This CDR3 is CATSSPGTSGINEQYF. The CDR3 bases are TGTGCCACCAGCAGTCCCGGGACTAGCGGTATCAACGAGCAGTACTTC.

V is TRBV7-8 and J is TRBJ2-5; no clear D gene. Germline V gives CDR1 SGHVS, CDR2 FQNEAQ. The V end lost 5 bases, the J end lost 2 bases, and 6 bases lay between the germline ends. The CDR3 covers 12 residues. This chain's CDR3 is CASSVLQETQYF. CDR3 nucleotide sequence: TGTGCCAGCAGCGTCTTACAAGAGACCCAGTACTTC.

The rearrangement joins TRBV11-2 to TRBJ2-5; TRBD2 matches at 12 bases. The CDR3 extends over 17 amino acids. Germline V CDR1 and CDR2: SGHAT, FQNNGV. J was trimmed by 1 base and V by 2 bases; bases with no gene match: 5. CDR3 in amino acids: CASSLTRLAGAQETQYF. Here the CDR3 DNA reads TGTGCCAGCAGCTTAACCCGACTAGCGGGAGCCCAAGAGACCCAGTACTTC.

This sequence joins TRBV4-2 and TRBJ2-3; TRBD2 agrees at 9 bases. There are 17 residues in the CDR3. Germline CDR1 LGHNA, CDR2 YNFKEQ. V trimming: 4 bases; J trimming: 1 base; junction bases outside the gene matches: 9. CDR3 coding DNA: TGTGCCAGCAGCCTGATACTCAGGACTAGCGGCACAGATACGCAGTATTTT. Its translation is CASSLILRTSGTDTQYF.

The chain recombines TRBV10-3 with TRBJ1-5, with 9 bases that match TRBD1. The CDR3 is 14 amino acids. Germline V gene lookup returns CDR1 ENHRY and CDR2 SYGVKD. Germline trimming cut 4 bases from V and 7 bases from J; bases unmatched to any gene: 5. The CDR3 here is CAISGGTGRQPQHF. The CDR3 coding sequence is TGTGCCATCAGTGGGGGGACAGGGCGCCAGCCCCAGCATTTT.

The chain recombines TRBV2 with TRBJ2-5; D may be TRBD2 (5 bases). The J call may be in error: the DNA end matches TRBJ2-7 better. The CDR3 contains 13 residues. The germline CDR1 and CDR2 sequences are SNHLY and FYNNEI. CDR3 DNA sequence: TGTGCCAGCACTGACCGGGGTAGTTACGAGCAGTACTTC. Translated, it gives CASTDRGSYEQYF.